This TCR beta chain came from a study of blood T cell repertoires in COVID-19. The germline V gene encodes CDR1 KGHSH and CDR2 LQKENI. The CDR3 length is 15 residues. The germline V and J ends were trimmed by 4 bases and 5 bases, with 17 bases remaining between them. Repertoires were generated with immunoSEQ multiplex PCR, while TCRdb's copy carries only in-frame clones and drops some. The sample contains around 64,000 clones, 82% of which appear only once. This receptor was taken from a human donor in a cohort sampled during active COVID-19. This sequence joins TRBV18 and TRBJ1-2, with D hard to call. Sequenced: peripheral blood. As DNA, the CDR3 is TGTGCCAGCTCACAAGAATCCGGGGTTGGGTATGGCTACACCTTC. Protein sequence: CASSQESGVGYGYTF.